The T cell receptor (beta chain) described here comes from a study of cytotoxic CD8 clonotypes in ibrutinib-treated CLL. Across the study: Partial responders approximately 24, complete 2; roughly 12 progressed and roughly 14 stayed in remission by median 68 months. Study-wide results and caveats: Sampling times differed between sustained-remission and progressing patients. Contraction or stability on treatment characterized the public clonotypes, which were uncommon.

This clone was recorded once. The antigen remains undetermined. V was trimmed by 5 bases and J by 1 base, leaving 8 bases between them. The length of the CDR3 is 13 residues. Germline assignment: CDR1 SNHLY and CDR2 FYNNEI. TCRdb's copy holds only in-frame clones and misses some; the assay was immunoSEQ multiplex PCR. The sample yields 150,000 or so clones, about 79% seen once. This TCR derives from a human donor with chronic lymphocytic leukemia. The chain is built from TRBV2 and TRBJ1-1, with unresolved D. This specimen was PBMCs, taken after 12 months of ibrutinib treatment. The DNA for the CDR3 is TGTGCCAGCAGTTACCTTGGGAACACTGAAGCTTTCTTT. Residues: CASSYLGNTEAFF.